The 9 T cell receptor beta chains presented below share a single source sample, sequenced in a study of vaccination and CD4 T cells after COVID-19. TCRdb reanalysed the PCR reads using MiXCR and keeps one entry per CDR3 protein. Among around 37,000 distinct CDR3 sequences listed, under 45% were seen once. Specified time point: late sampling 161 to 241 days after vaccination in a few convalescent patients. Sequencing used CD4+ T cells from blood, obtained about 7 months after SARS-CoV-2 vaccination. These receptors originate from a human donor who had recovered from COVID-19.

The rearrangement links TRBV7-9 to TRBJ1-5, with D uncertain. Between the trimmed V and J ends, which lost 3 bases and 0 bases, there was a span of 9 bases. There are 15 residues in the CDR3. CDR1 and CDR2 (germline): SEHNR, FQNEAQ (reference sequence). The CDR3 here is CASSLDSISNQPQHF. Written as DNA, the CDR3 is TGTGCCAGCAGCTTGGACTCGATTAGCAATCAGCCCCAGCATTTT.

This chain joins TRBV20-1 and TRBJ2-2; possibly TRBD1 for D (5 bases). V was trimmed by 5 bases and J by 5 bases, leaving 18 bases between them. The CDR3 length is 15 residues. Germline CDR1 is DFQATT and CDR2 is SNEGSKA (reference sequence). The CDR3 spells CSAPSVGQRTGELFF. CDR3 bases: TGCAGTGCTCCGTCGGTAGGACAAAGAACCGGGGAGCTGTTTTTT.

The chain couples TRBV27 to TRBJ2-2; TRBD2 matches 8 bases. The germline V gene encodes CDR1 MNHEY and CDR2 SMNVEV (reference sequence). This CDR3 spans 17 amino acids. With 3 bases clipped from V and 0 bases from J, the junction kept 6 bases outside the gene matches. CDR3 protein: CASSFVPGLANTGELFF. The CDR3 DNA reads TGTGCCAGCAGTTTCGTACCGGGACTAGCGAACACCGGGGAGCTGTTTTTT.

This clonotype was seen only a few times. V and J are TRBV15 and TRBJ2-7, with 12 bases lining up with TRBD2. J gave up 4 bases and V 2 bases, and 6 bases lay outside the gene matches. Germline CDR1 reads LNHNV; CDR2 reads YYDKDF (reference sequence). The CDR3 loop spans 16 amino acids. The CDR3 DNA sequence: TGTGCCACCAGCAGATCCCGACTAGCGGGAGCGTACGAGCAGTACTTC. Protein product: CATSRSRLAGAYEQYF.

The CDR3 bases are TGTGCCAGCAGCAACCCAGGGGTCACTGAAGCTTTCTTT. It translates to CASSNPGVTEAFF. V usage is TRBV28 and J usage is TRBJ1-1; D possibly corresponds to TRBD1 (6 bases). V dropped 6 bases and J dropped 4 bases, with 12 bases sitting between them. Germline V gene sequence: CDR1 MDHEN, CDR2 SYDVKM. The CDR3 runs to 13 residues.

V gene TRBV28 combines with J gene TRBJ1-1; 7 bases fit TRBD1. V shed 6 bases, J shed 1 base, and the junction held 5 bases outside the gene matches. CDR1 and CDR2 from the germline V gene are MDHEN and SYDVKM. This CDR3 contains 14 residues. The CDR3, as DNA: TGTGCCAGCAGCCCCCGGGACAGGAACACTGAAGCTTTCTTT. Translated: CASSPRDRNTEAFF. Drawing the rest from reference TRBV28 and TRBJ1-1, the complete variable domain is DVKVTQSSRYLVKRTGEKVFLECVQDMDHENMFWYRQDPGLGLRLIYFSYDVKMKEKGDIPEGYSVSREKKERFSLILESASTNQTSMYLCASSPRDRNTEAFFGQGTRLTVV.

The V gene is TRBV2, the J gene TRBJ2-7; maybe TRBD1 (5 bases). Per the germline V gene, CDR1 is SNHLY and CDR2 is FYNNEI. V was cut by 6 bases and J by 1 base, with 13 bases left in between. The CDR3 runs to 14 residues. CDR3 in DNA: TGTGCCAGCAGCGCATCACAGGCGTCCTACGAGCAGTACTTC. Amino acids: CASSASQASYEQYF.

The rearrangement links TRBV9 to TRBJ1-5; no definite D call. Per germline, CDR1 SGDLS and CDR2 YYNGEE. The CDR3 loop spans 13 amino acids. Trimming removed 0 bases from V and 6 bases from J, with 7 bases in between. Here the CDR3 DNA reads TGTGCCAGCAGCGTAGGGGATTTTCAGCCCCAGCATTTT. Translation gives CASSVGDFQPQHF.

The V gene is TRBV11-2, the J gene TRBJ2-7; a possible D gene is TRBD2 (5 bases). Germline CDR1 is SGHAT and CDR2 is FQNNGV. Trimming took off 6 bases at V and 3 bases at J, with 27 bases between the two ends. This CDR3 comprises 18 residues. The CDR3 DNA sequence: TGTGCCAGCAGTACTCCAACATCTGACATCGGAGGTGGCTACGAGCAGTACTTC. It codes for CASSTPTSDIGGGYEQYF.